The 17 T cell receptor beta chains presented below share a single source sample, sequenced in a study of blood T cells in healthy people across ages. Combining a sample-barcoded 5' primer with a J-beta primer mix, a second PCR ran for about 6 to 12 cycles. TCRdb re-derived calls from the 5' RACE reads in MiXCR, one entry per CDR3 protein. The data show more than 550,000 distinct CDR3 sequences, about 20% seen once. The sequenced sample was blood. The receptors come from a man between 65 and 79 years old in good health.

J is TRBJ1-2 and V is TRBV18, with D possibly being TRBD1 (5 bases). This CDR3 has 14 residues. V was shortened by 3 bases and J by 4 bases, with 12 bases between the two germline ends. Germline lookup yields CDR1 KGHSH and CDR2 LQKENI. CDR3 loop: CASSPSTVLYGYTF. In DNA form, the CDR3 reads TGTGCCAGCTCACCGTCGACAGTTCTCTATGGCTACACCTTC.

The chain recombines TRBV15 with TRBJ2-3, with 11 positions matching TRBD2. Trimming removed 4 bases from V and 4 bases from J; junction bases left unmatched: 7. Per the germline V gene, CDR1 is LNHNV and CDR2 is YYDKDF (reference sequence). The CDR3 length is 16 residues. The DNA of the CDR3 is TGTGCCACCAGCAAGATAGCGGGGGGGTTTGCAGATACGCAGTATTTT. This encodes CATSKIAGGFADTQYF.

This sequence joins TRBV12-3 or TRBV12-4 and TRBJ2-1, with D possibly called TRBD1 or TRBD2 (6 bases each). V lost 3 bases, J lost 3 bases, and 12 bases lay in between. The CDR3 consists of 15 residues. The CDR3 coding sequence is TGTGCCAGCAGTTTCTGGGGGGCGAACTACAATGAGCAGTTCTTC. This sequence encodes CASSFWGANYNEQFF.

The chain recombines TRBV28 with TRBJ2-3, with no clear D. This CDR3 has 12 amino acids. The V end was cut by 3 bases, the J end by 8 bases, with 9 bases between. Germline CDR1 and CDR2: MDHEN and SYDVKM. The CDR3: CASSLGIPTQYF. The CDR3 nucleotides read TGTGCCAGCAGTTTGGGGATCCCTACGCAGTATTTT.

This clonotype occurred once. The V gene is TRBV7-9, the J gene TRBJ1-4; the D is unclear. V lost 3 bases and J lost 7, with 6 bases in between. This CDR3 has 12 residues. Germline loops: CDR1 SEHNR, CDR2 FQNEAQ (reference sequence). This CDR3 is CASSFLSEKLFF. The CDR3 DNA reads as TGTGCCAGCAGCTTCCTATCTGAAAAACTGTTTTTT.

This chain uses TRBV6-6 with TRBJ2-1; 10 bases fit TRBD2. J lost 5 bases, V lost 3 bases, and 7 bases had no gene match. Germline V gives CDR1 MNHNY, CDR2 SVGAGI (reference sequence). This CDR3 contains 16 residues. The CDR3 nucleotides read TGTGCCAGCAGTTATAGAAGCGGGAGGGGAAACAATGAGCAGTTCTTC. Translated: CASSYRSGRGNNEQFF.

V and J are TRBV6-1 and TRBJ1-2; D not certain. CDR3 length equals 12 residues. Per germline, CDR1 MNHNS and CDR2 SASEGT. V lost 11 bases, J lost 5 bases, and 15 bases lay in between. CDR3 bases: TGTGCCGGCCAAGAAGTTGCATATGGCTACACCTTC. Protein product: CAGQEVAYGYTF.

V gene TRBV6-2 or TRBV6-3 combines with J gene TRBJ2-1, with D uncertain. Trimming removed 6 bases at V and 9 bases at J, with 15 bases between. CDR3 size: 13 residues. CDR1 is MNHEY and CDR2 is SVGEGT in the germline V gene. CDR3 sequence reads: CASSPMGSSEQFF. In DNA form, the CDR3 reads TGTGCCAGCAGCCCGATGGGTAGTAGTGAGCAGTTCTTC.

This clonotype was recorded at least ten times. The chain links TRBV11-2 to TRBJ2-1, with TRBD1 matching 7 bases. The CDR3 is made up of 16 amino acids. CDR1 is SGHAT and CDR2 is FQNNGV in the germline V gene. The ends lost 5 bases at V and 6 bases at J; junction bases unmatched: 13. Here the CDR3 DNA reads TGTGCCAGCAGCCAACGGACAGGCAAGCTCGGCAATGAGCAGTTCTTC. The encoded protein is CASSQRTGKLGNEQFF.

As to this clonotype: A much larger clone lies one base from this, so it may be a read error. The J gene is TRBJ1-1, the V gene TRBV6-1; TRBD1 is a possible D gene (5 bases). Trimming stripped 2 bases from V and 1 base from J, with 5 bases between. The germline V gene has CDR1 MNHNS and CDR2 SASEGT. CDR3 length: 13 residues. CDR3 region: CASSERGNTEAFF. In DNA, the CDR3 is TGTGCCAGCAGTGAAAGGGGGAACACTGAAGCTTTCTTT.

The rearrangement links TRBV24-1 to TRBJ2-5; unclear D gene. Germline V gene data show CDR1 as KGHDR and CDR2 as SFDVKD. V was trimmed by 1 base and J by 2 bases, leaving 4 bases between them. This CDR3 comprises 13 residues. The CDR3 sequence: CATSDLPQETQYF. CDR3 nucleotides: TGTGCCACCAGTGATTTACCACAAGAGACCCAGTACTTC.

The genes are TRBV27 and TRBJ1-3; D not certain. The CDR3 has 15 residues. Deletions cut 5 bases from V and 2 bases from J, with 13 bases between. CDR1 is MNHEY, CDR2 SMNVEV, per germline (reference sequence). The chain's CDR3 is CASSLNLRPGNTIYF. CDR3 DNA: TGTGCCAGCAGTCTTAATTTGAGGCCTGGAAACACCATATATTTT.

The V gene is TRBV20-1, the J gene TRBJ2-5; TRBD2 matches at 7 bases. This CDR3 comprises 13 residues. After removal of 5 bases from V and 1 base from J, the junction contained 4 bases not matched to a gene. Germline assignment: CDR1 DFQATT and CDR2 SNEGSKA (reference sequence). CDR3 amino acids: CSAPRTSQETQYF. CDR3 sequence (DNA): TGCAGTGCTCCTAGGACTAGCCAAGAGACCCAGTACTTC.

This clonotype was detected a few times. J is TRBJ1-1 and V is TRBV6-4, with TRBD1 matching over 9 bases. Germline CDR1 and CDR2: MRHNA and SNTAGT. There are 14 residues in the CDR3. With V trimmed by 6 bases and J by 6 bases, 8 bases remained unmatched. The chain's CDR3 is CASSVLQGASEAFF. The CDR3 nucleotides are TGTGCCAGCAGCGTTTTACAGGGGGCATCTGAAGCTTTCTTT.

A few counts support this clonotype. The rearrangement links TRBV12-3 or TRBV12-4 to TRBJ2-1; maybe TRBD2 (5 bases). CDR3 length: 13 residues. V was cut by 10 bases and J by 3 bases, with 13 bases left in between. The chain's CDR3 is CATTTGIYNEQFF. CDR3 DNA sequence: TGTGCCACAACGACGGGAATCTACAATGAGCAGTTCTTC.

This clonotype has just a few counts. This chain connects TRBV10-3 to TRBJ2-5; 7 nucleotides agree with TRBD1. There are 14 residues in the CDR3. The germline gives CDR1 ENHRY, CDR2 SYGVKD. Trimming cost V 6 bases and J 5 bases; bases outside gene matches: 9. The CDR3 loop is CAIRANDREETQYF. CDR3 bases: TGTGCCATCAGGGCCAACGACAGGGAGGAGACCCAGTACTTC.

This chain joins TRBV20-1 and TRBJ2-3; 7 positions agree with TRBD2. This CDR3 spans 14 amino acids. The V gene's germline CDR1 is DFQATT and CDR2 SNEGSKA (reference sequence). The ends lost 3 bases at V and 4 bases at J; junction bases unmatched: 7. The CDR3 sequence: CSASPAGEADTQYF. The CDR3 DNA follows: TGCAGTGCTAGTCCGGCGGGGGAGGCAGATACGCAGTATTTT.